This is a list of T cell receptor beta chains from one sample in a study of T cell repertoires in cytomegalovirus infection. Their cognate antigens are unknown. TCRdb reprocessed the reads via MiXCR and lists one record per CDR3 protein. The data contain more than 250,000 distinct CDR3 sequences, around a quarter of them seen just once; the ten biggest clones take up 13%. Source: cultured PBMCs, taken from culture after CMV antigen stimulation. These receptors came from a human donor in good health (CMV status not recorded). Some clones in this sample may be carry-over from other donors' samples. The CDR3 runs from the conserved cysteine through the conserved F or W. The D gene is left open where the match is weak. Part of the rows lack a size; the others show once, few, many or a class for expanded clones.

J gene | V gene | clone size | D gene | CDR3 protein | CDR3 DNA
TRBJ2-5 | TRBV11-1 | NA | TRBD1 | CASSLRSPGQDGETQYF | TGTGCCAGCAGCTTAAGATCGCCGGGACAGGATGGAGAGACCCAGTACTTC
TRBJ1-1 | TRBV10-3 | NA | TRBD1 | CASGTGAYTEAFF | TGTGCCTCAGGGACAGGGGCGTACACTGAAGCTTTCTTT
TRBJ2-4 | TRBV6-5 | NA | NA | CASSYGSLTGGGNIQYF | TGTGCCAGCAGTTACGGATCTCTTACGGGCGGCGGGAACATTCAGTACTTC
TRBJ2-1 | TRBV12-3/TRBV12-4 | few | NA | CASSLPGSSYNEQFF | TGTGCCAGCAGTTTACCGGGGAGCTCCTACAATGAGCAGTTCTTC
TRBJ1-5 | TRBV23-1 | few | TRBD1 | CASSRPRGTGGCNQPQHF | TGCGCCAGCAGTCGCCCACGGGGCACAGGGGGGTGCAATCAGCCCCAGCATTTT
TRBJ2-7 | TRBV28 | few | TRBD1 | CASSFFRGREQYF | TGTGCCAGCAGTTTCTTTAGGGGGCGCGAGCAGTACTTC
TRBJ1-1 | TRBV7-2 | many | NA | CASSLQGPVLGTEAFF | TGTGCCAGCAGCTTACAGGGGCCTGTACTCGGCACTGAAGCTTTCTTT
TRBJ1-2 | TRBV19 | NA | TRBD1 | CASEIRTGYGYTF | TGTGCCAGCGAAATCCGGACAGGTTATGGCTACACCTTC
TRBJ1-2 | TRBV28 | NA | NA | CASSLDTPVYGYTF | TGTGCCAGCAGTTTAGACACACCTGTCTATGGCTACACCTTC
TRBJ2-1 | TRBV6-6 | many | TRBD2 | CASSRLAASYNEQFF | TGTGCCAGCAGTCGACTAGCGGCATCCTACAATGAGCAGTTCTTC
TRBJ2-7 | TRBV3-1 | few | TRBD1 | CASSLGQGGGYEQYF | TGTGCCAGCAGCCTCGGACAGGGTGGAGGGTACGAGCAGTACTTC
TRBJ1-4 | TRBV7-2 | many | TRBD1 | CASRPDRVHEKLFF | TGTGCCAGCAGACCCGACAGGGTTCATGAAAAACTGTTTTTT
TRBJ2-1 | TRBV11-3 | medium-sized | NA | CASSFPWGNEQFF | TGTGCCAGCAGCTTCCCCTGGGGCAATGAGCAGTTCTTC
TRBJ1-5 | TRBV12-3/TRBV12-4 | few | NA | CASSLLGTQNQPQHF | TGTGCCAGCAGTTTGTTAGGTACACAGAATCAGCCCCAGCATTTT
TRBJ2-3 | TRBV19 | few | TRBD2 | CASSMLAGDTQYF | TGTGCCAGTAGTATGCTAGCGGGAGATACGCAGTATTTT
TRBJ2-3 | TRBV7-6 | many | TRBD2 | CASSLRGLAGDSDTQYF | TGTGCCAGCAGCTTAAGGGGACTAGCGGGAGACTCAGATACGCAGTATTTT
TRBJ2-1 | TRBV7-9 | many | NA | CASSLDYPYNEQFF | TGTGCCAGCAGCTTGGACTATCCTTACAATGAGCAGTTCTTC